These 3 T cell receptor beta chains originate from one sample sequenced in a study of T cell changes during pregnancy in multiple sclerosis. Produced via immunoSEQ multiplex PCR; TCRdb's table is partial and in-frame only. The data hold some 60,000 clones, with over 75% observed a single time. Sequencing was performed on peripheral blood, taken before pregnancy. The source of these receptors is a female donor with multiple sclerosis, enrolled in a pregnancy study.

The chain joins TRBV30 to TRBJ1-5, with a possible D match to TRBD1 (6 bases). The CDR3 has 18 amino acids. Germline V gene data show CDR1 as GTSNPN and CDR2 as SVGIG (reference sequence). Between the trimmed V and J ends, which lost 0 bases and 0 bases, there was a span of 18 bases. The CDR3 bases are TGTGCCTGGAGTGTACGGGTTGGGGTGGACAGTAGCAATCAGCCCCAGCATTTT. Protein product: CAWSVRVGVDSSNQPQHF.

The CDR3 bases are TGCAGCGTTGAAGAGCGAAGTAATCCTAACTATGGCTACACCTTC. Translated: CSVEERSNPNYGYTF. The chain joins TRBV29-1 to TRBJ1-2, with no clear D. The CDR3 has 15 residues. From germline, CDR1 is SQVTM and CDR2 ANQGSEA. V lost 0 bases and J 0 bases, leaving 11 bases between the germline ends. The full variable domain, in which reference TRBV29-1 and TRBJ1-2 provide the parts outside the CDR3, is SAVISQKPSRDICQRGTSLTIQCQVDSQVTMMFWYRQQPGQSLTLIATANQGSEATYESGFVIDKFPISRPNLTFSTLTVSNMSPEDSSIYLCSVEERSNPNYGYTFGSGTRLTVV.

Here the CDR3 reads CASSLRTRRGYNSPLHF. The CDR3 nucleotides read TGTGCCAGCAGCTTACGGACTAGGAGGGGTTATAATTCACCCCTCCACTTT. This rearrangement joins TRBV11-3 to TRBJ1-6; the D gene is possibly TRBD1 (5 bases). Trimming took 2 bases from V and 4 from J, leaving 15 bases between them. In germline, CDR1 is SGHNT, CDR2 YENEEA. The CDR3 runs to 17 residues.